This T cell receptor (beta chain) was retrieved from a study of cytomegalovirus exposure and HLA in healthy donors. Study outcomes and limitations: For most TCR sequences rarity was the rule, although some public TCRs occurred in many donors.

Sequenced by immunoSEQ multiplex PCR; TCRdb stores in-frame clones only, minus some. The sample has under 200,000 clones; roughly 95% are singletons. The donors were part of the validation cohort of 95 to 150 subjects. That cohort was separate from the first cohort, which comprised 500 to 700 subjects. Comments on this clone: Its target is not known.

This clonotype was sampled from a woman in her late teens or twenties in good health and CMV-seronegative. Specimen: PBMCs.

CDR3 sequence: CASSYSRQAYEQYF. CDR3 sequence (DNA): TGTGCCAGCAGTTACTCGAGACAGGCCTACGAGCAGTACTTC. The V call is TRBV6-6, the J call TRBJ2-7; weak D call: TRBD1 (6 bases). V was shortened by 0 bases and J by 2 bases, with 8 bases between the two germline ends. The CDR3 extends over 14 amino acids. Germline values: CDR1 MNHNY, CDR2 SVGAGI (reference sequence).